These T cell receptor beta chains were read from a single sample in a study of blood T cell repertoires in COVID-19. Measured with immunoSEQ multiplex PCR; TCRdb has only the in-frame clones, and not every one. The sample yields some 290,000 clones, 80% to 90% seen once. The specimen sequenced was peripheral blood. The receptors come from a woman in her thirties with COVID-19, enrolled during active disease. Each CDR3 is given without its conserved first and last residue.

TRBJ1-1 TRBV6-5 ASRGTGRNTEAF
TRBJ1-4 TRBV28 ASSPPGAENEKLF
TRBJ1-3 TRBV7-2 ASSPPGWSGNTIY
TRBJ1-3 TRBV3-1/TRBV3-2 ASSQGWAGLEDTIY
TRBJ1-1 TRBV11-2 ASSLAGQREAF
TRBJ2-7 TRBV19 ASSWGVSAYEQY
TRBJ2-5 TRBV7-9 ASSLALGLAGGQTQY
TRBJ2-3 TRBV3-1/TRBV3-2 ASSQDNEDTQY
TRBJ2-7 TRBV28 ASSAASGGAYEQY
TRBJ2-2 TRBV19 ASSSGTANTGELF
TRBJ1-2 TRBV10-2 ASSESRRGLYDGYT
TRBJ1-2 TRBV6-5 ASSSLTGGYT
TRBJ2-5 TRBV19 ASSIVSTRSGTQY
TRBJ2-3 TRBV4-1 ASSQTGDTDTQY
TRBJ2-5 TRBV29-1 SGRTGEETQY
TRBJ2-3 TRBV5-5 ASSLASSTDTQY
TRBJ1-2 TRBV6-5 ASTNTGTNGYT
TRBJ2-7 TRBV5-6 ASSLVRGTDEQY
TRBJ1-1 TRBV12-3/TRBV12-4 ASSIPGAEAF
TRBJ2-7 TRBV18 ASSPPQGSPHEQY
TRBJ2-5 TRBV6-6 ASSYWGLDQETQY
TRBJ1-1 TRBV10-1 ASSEDNQGTEAF
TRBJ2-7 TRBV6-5 ASRVASPGEQY
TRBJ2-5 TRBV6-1 ASSEPGIGSETQY
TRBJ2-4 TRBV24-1 ATSATGANIQY
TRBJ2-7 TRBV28 ASGGYLGEQY
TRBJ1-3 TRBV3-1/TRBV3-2 ASSQRAAGNTIY
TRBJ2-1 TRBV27 ASRRTSLNYNEQF
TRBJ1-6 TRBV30 AWRSPPLYNSPLH
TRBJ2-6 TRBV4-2 ASSQAGGSGANVLT
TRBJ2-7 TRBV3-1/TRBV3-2 ASSAPGQGAEEQY
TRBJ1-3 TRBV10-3 AISEGGRSGNTIY
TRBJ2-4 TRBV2 ASSGTSGILAKNIQY